This T cell receptor beta chain was observed in a study of cytomegalovirus exposure and HLA in healthy donors. The PCR made use of 60 Vbeta and 13 Jbeta primers. This table comes from immunoSEQ multiplex PCR, and its TCRdb copy is limited to in-frame clones, with some not included. The data show some 120,000 clones, with about four fifths seen just once and 22% held by the top ten. Sequencing input: PBMCs. The sequence was obtained from a man between 25 and 39 years old in good health and CMV-seropositive.

CDR3 sequence (DNA): TGTGCCAGCAGTCCGGTATATGAGCAGTTCTTC. Its protein is CASSPVYEQFF. This chain joins TRBV6-1 and TRBJ2-1; no definite D call. This CDR3 comprises 11 residues. V dropped 5 bases and J dropped 8 bases, with 7 bases sitting between them. Germline values: CDR1 MNHNS, CDR2 SASEGT.